The source of this T cell receptor (beta chain) is a study of shared clonotypes between healthy human individuals. About the study: The study used three CD4 naive, three CD4 memory, two CD8 naive and one CD8 memory plate per donor.

Libraries were prepared by immunoSEQ multiplex PCR; TCRdb keeps only in-frame clonotypes and omits some of them. This sample has roughly 2.6 million clones; roughly nine tenths occur once, and the top ten carry around 0.14%. Points on this clone: Its antigen is not identified.

The study's findings and limits: Estimated richness values were generally larger in naive subsets than in memory subsets.

V lost 2 bases, J lost 7 bases, and 8 bases stayed unmatched. This CDR3 contains 14 residues. Germline CDR1 is GTSNPN and CDR2 is SVGIG (reference sequence). The sample was naive CD4+ T cells sorted from blood. The subset: CD45RA+ positively selected. The receptor's source is a man between 18 and 35 years old in good health. The rearrangement links TRBV30 to TRBJ2-4; 7 positions agree with TRBD1. The CDR3 spells CAWSKGGGQNIQYF. The CDR3 nucleotides are TGTGCCTGGAGTAAAGGGGGCGGACAGAACATTCAGTACTTC.